What follows describes a single T cell receptor beta chain. The data derive from a study of blood T cell repertoires in COVID-19. On the study more broadly: The origin of the acute and convalescent COVID-19 samples was the United States, Italy and Spain. PBMCs, B-cell-depleted T cells, or T cells provided the cDNA or gDNA that made up the material.

The protocol was immunoSEQ multiplex PCR, while the TCRdb copy is restricted to in-frame clones and leaves out a portion. Among hundreds of thousands of clones listed, around 90% were seen once. The V gene lost 0 bases and the J gene lost 1 base, with 3 bases spanning the gap. The CDR3 is made up of 13 amino acids. The germline V gene encodes CDR1 SEHNR and CDR2 FQNEAQ (reference sequence). Participant reports of clinical history set cohort assignment. Recovered status in Cohort 3 required two negative PCRs, clearance, or symptom resolution. Sequenced material: PBMCs or T cells enriched from blood (not recorded which). This receptor was taken from a woman between 50 and 59 years old who had recovered from COVID-19. The gene calls are TRBV7-9 and TRBJ1-1; D call uncertain. The CDR3 coding sequence is TGTGCCAGCAGCTTAGCGGCGAACACTGAAGCTTTCTTT. This encodes CASSLAANTEAFF.